This paragraph covers one T cell receptor (beta chain) sequence. Its antigen remains unidentified. TCRdb redid the calling of the 5' RACE reads with MiXCR, one entry per CDR3 protein. The repertoire holds some 1,600,000 distinct CDR3 sequences, around 29% seen once, with under 0.35% in the top ten. This sample is drawn from a study of identical twins. General observations from the study: Researchers reported excess low generation probability among twin-shared out-of-frame alpha sequences. In cord blood, abundant beta clonotypes had fewer insertions; memory showed no trend.

V gave up 0 bases and J gave up 2 bases; unmatched junction bases: 4. Germline values: CDR1 SGHRS, CDR2 YFSETQ. The CDR3 contains 16 residues. The rearrangement joins TRBV5-1 to TRBJ2-3; TRBD2 aligns across 9 bases. The receptor was isolated from a newborn girl in good health. The sequenced sample consisted of cord blood. The CDR3 loop is CASSLVTSGYTDTQYF. The DNA for the CDR3 is TGCGCCAGCAGCTTGGTTACTAGCGGGTACACAGATACGCAGTATTTT.